The T cell receptor (beta chain) described here comes from a study of human T cells and chemical hapten exposure. TCRdb analysed the RACE reads with MiXCR anew, one entry per CDR3 protein. The profile covers some 340,000 distinct CDR3 sequences, with under 9% appearing a single time and 8% to 9% taken by the ten largest. Germline CDR1 reads LGHNA; CDR2 reads YNFKEQ. CDR3 length equals 18 residues. V was shortened by 1 base and J by 6 bases, with 19 bases between the two germline ends. Described time point: patch test 1, 2 weeks after DPC sensitization. Regarding treatment: therapeutic diphenylcyclopropenone sensitization with weekly scalp DPC. The study extracted total RNA from unfractionated whole blood. In its sample, this clonotype was seen many times.

The origin of this receptor is a woman younger than 35 with alopecia areata. Some clones in this sample may be carry-over from other donors' samples. This chain uses TRBV4-2 with TRBJ1-6, with TRBD1 as a possible D gene (5 bases). The sequences come from whole blood, collected in connection with sensitization to the hapten diphenylcyclopropenone (DPC). The CDR3 is CASSQVQAALDTNSPLHF. In nucleotides, the CDR3 is TGTGCCAGCAGCCAAGTCCAGGCCGCCCTGGACACTAATTCACCCCTCCACTTT.